This passage covers 25 T cell receptor beta chains from one sample sequenced in a study of blood T cell dynamics during melanoma immunotherapy. The data were produced by immunoSEQ multiplex PCR, yet TCRdb's version contains in-frame clones alone and is incomplete. This sample has 15,000 to 20,000 clones, with approximately 90% found just once. Time point described: pre-treatment baseline. Sequenced here: blood, sampled from a patient treated with checkpoint blockade. The source of these receptors is a human donor with melanoma.

The CDR3 spells CASRQDRGGYGYTF. DNA of the CDR3: TGTGCCAGCAGACAGGACAGGGGTGGCTATGGCTACACCTTC. The V gene is TRBV6-1, the J gene TRBJ1-2; 9 nucleotides agree with TRBD1. The germline V gene encodes CDR1 MNHNS and CDR2 SASEGT. V shed 6 bases, J shed 4 bases, and the junction held 6 bases outside the gene matches. The CDR3 totals 14 residues.

The chain has TRBV30 and TRBJ1-1; 9 bases fit TRBD1. The trim removed 0 bases at V and 4 bases at J, leaving 9 bases unmatched. Germline-derived CDR1 and CDR2 are GTSNPN and SVGIG (reference sequence). The CDR3 has 16 residues. The CDR3: CAWSVPRTGVGTEAFF. CDR3 nucleotides: TGTGCCTGGAGTGTACCCCGGACAGGGGTTGGCACTGAAGCTTTCTTT. The full variable domain, completed using reference TRBV30 and TRBJ1-1, is SQTIHQWPATLVQPVGSPLSLECTVEGTSNPNLYWYRQAAGRGLQLLFYSVGIGQISSEVPQNLSASRPQDRQFILSSKKLLLSDSGFYLCAWSVPRTGVGTEAFFGQGTRLTVV.

The gene calls are TRBV19 and TRBJ1-2; possible D gene TRBD1, 5 bases. Trimming removed 6 bases from V and 4 bases from J, with 12 bases in between. Looked up from germline, CDR1 is LNHDA and CDR2 is SQIVND (reference sequence). The CDR3 consists of 13 residues. The DNA of the CDR3 is TGTGCCAGTAGAGGGGCCGCTAGCTATGGCTACACCTTC. Translating gives CASRGAASYGYTF.

CDR3 nucleotide sequence: TGTGCCAGCAGCCTTAACGCTAACTATGGCTACACCTTC. This codes for CASSLNANYGYTF. This chain connects TRBV6-1 to TRBJ1-2; D call uncertain. The CDR3 contains 13 residues. V was shortened by 6 bases and J by 0 bases, with 8 bases between the two germline ends. The germline CDR1 and CDR2 sequences are MNHNS and SASEGT.

The DNA of the CDR3 is TGCGCCAGCAGCCAAGATGGACAGGCCAATCAGCCCCAGCATTTT. This encodes CASSQDGQANQPQHF. V and J are TRBV4-3 and TRBJ1-5; 7 nucleotides align to TRBD1. The CDR3 runs to 15 residues. The J segment lost 3 bases and the V segment lost 0 bases, leaving 2 bases of the junction unmatched. Germline lookup yields CDR1 LGHNA and CDR2 YSLEER.

The chain couples TRBV10-1 to TRBJ2-2, with 7 bases identical to TRBD1. Germline values: CDR1 WNHNN, CDR2 SYGVQD (reference sequence). The ends lost 7 bases at V and 0 bases at J; junction bases unmatched: 5. CDR3 size: 15 residues. The CDR3 DNA reads as TGCGCCAGCACCGATGGACAGGCGAACACCGGGGAGCTGTTTTTT. Translating it yields CASTDGQANTGELFF.

The chain carries TRBV18 and TRBJ2-1; TRBD2 matches 7 bases. The V and J ends lost 2 bases and 8 bases, in that order; junction bases with no gene match: 9. Germline values: CDR1 KGHSH, CDR2 LQKENI. The CDR3 is made up of 15 amino acids. Here the CDR3 DNA reads TGTGCCAGCTCACCAGAGGTTCTGGGGGGGTATGAGCAGTTCTTC. This translates into CASSPEVLGGYEQFF.

The table lists this clone with a count of one. The chain joins TRBV2 to TRBJ2-3; tentative D call: TRBD2 (5 bases). This CDR3 region has 12 residues. The germline V gene encodes CDR1 SNHLY and CDR2 FYNNEI. The V end lost 7 bases, the J end lost 2 bases, and 7 bases lay between the germline ends. DNA of the CDR3: TGTGCCAGCATACGGGACACAGATACGCAGTATTTT. It specifies CASIRDTDTQYF.

J is TRBJ2-5 and V is TRBV9; TRBD1 might be the D (5 bases). Germline CDR1 reads SGDLS; CDR2 reads YYNGEE. The CDR3 loop spans 12 amino acids. V was trimmed by 2 bases and J by 7 bases, leaving 9 bases between them. CDR3 protein: CASSVQGGTQYF. The CDR3 region has the DNA TGTGCCAGCAGCGTTCAGGGCGGGACCCAGTACTTC.

This clone came up once. The chain joins TRBV25-1 to TRBJ2-3; D remains ambiguous. Germline CDR1 reads MGHDK; CDR2 reads SYGVNS. The CDR3 covers 16 residues. The V end lost 5 bases, the J end lost 0 bases, and 15 bases lay between the germline ends. The CDR3: CASSLTRAASTDTQYF. As DNA, the CDR3 is TGTGCCAGCAGTCTGACAAGGGCCGCTAGCACAGATACGCAGTATTTT.

The genes are TRBV7-6 and TRBJ2-7, with 9 positions matching TRBD1. V gave up 1 base and J gave up 2 bases; unmatched junction bases: 0. Germline-derived CDR1 and CDR2 are SGHVS and FNYEAQ. The CDR3 sequence is 14 residues long. The CDR3 DNA sequence: TGTGCCAGCAGCTTAGGGACAGGGGCCTACGAGCAGTACTTC. Translated, it gives CASSLGTGAYEQYF.

This chain links TRBV6-5 with TRBJ2-1, with D tentatively TRBD1 (5 bases). This CDR3 is built from 15 residues. V lost 6 bases to trimming and J lost 0 bases, with 12 bases between them. CDR1 MNHEY and CDR2 SVGAGI come from the germline V gene. Here the CDR3 reads CASRSTASSYNEQFF. DNA for the CDR3: TGTGCCAGCAGATCGACAGCGAGCTCCTACAATGAGCAGTTCTTC.

The chain carries TRBV5-1 and TRBJ2-7; 8 positions match TRBD1. CDR1 is SGHRS and CDR2 is YFSETQ in the germline V gene. The ends lost 0 bases at V and 7 bases at J; junction bases unmatched: 9. This CDR3 contains 15 residues. This CDR3 reads CASSLVSGGGVEQYF. CDR3 sequence (DNA): TGCGCCAGCAGCTTGGTGTCAGGGGGCGGTGTGGAGCAGTACTTC.

The gene calls are TRBV27 and TRBJ2-7, with 7 nucleotides matching TRBD2. The CDR3 is 15 amino acids. In germline, CDR1 is MNHEY, CDR2 SMNVEV (reference sequence). The V gene end was trimmed by 5 bases and the J gene end by 0 bases; junction bases not matched to a gene: 7. The CDR3 sequence is CASSITSDSSYEQYF. The DNA of the CDR3 is TGTGCCAGCAGTATCACTAGCGATAGCTCCTACGAGCAGTACTTC.

The V and J genes are TRBV6-6 and TRBJ2-5; 14 bases fit TRBD2. Per the germline V gene, CDR1 is MNHNY and CDR2 is SVGAGI (reference sequence). CDR3 size: 15 residues. The ends lost 6 bases at V and 4 bases at J; junction bases unmatched: 4. The CDR3 sequence: CASRSGLAGGETQYF. CDR3 coding DNA: TGTGCCAGCAGATCTGGACTAGCGGGAGGAGAGACCCAGTACTTC.

The chain employs TRBV10-1 and TRBJ2-1; 15 bases line up with TRBD2. CDR3 size: 13 residues. Trimming removed 9 bases from V and 9 bases from J; junction bases left unmatched: 3. Germline CDR1 reads WNHNN; CDR2 reads SYGVQD (reference sequence). The CDR3 DNA sequence: TGCGCCAGTGGACTAGCGGGAGGGATTGAGCAGTTCTTC. This codes for CASGLAGGIEQFF.

This clone was counted a single time. The chain has TRBV7-3 and TRBJ2-1; 9 nucleotides match TRBD2. After removal of 3 bases from V and 5 bases from J, the junction contained 2 bases not matched to a gene. The CDR3 consists of 14 residues. The germline V gene has CDR1 SGHTA and CDR2 FQGTGA. The CDR3 DNA sequence: TGTGCCAGCAGCTTGACTAGCGGTAACAATGAGCAGTTCTTC. Residues: CASSLTSGNNEQFF.

The CDR3 DNA sequence: TGTGCCAGCAGCTTAGAAGGGTCCCTCGGTTACGAGCAGTACTTC. This translates into CASSLEGSLGYEQYF. This chain uses TRBV7-9 with TRBJ2-7, with D unclear. The germline V and J ends were trimmed by 1 base and 4 bases, with 14 bases remaining between them. Germline loops: CDR1 SEHNR, CDR2 FQNEAQ (reference sequence). This CDR3 has 15 residues.

This sequence joins TRBV5-1 and TRBJ1-5; D is possibly TRBD1 (6 bases). Trimming left V 0 bases short and J 8 bases short, with 9 bases between. This CDR3 contains 13 residues. CDR1 SGHRS and CDR2 YFSETQ come from the germline V gene. The CDR3 reads CASSLGGGEPQHF. In DNA, the CDR3 is TGCGCCAGCAGCTTGGGCGGGGGCGAGCCCCAGCATTTT.

V gene TRBV2 combines with J gene TRBJ2-1; tentative D call: TRBD2 (6 bases). Germline V gives CDR1 SNHLY, CDR2 FYNNEI. With 5 bases removed from V and 6 bases from J, the gap between germline ends came to 11 bases. This CDR3 contains 13 residues. This CDR3 reads CASSLGLLNEQFF. The CDR3 region has the DNA TGTGCCAGCAGTTTAGGACTACTCAATGAGCAGTTCTTC.

The chain carries TRBV11-3 and TRBJ2-3; D is perhaps TRBD1 (6 bases). Germline V gives CDR1 SGHNT, CDR2 YENEEA. CDR3 size: 15 residues. Trimming took 5 bases from V and 3 from J, leaving 15 bases between them. The CDR3 is CASSRTVGVTDTQYF. The CDR3 coding sequence is TGTGCCAGCAGCCGGACAGTTGGGGTTACAGATACGCAGTATTTT.

The chain links TRBV2 to TRBJ1-2; D perhaps matches TRBD1 (5 bases). The CDR3 has 15 residues. CDR1 is SNHLY, CDR2 FYNNEI, per germline. Trimming took off 7 bases at V and 0 bases at J, with 15 bases between the two ends. The CDR3 sequence: CASTSTATANYGYTF. In DNA, the CDR3 is TGTGCCAGCACTTCGACAGCGACAGCTAACTATGGCTACACCTTC.

The rearrangement uses TRBV29-1 and TRBJ1-2; D call uncertain. Trimming took 6 bases from V and 4 from J, leaving 15 bases between them. CDR3 length: 13 residues. Germline V gene data show CDR1 as SQVTM and CDR2 as ANQGSEA. The CDR3 nucleotides are TGCAGCGTCCCGGACCCTGGAAGCTATGGCTACACCTTC. Amino acid sequence: CSVPDPGSYGYTF.

The CDR3 DNA is TGTGCCAGCAGTTACTCGAGGCAGGGGAACACTGAAGCTTTCTTT. Its protein product is CASSYSRQGNTEAFF. The chain combines TRBV6-5 with TRBJ1-1; a possible D gene is TRBD1 (5 bases). Germline CDR1 and CDR2: MNHEY and SVGAGI. This CDR3 spans 15 amino acids. The germline V and J ends were trimmed by 0 bases and 1 base, with 9 bases remaining between them.

The chain joins TRBV11-1 to TRBJ1-2; a weak D match, TRBD1 (5 bases). Trimming removed 2 bases at V and 4 bases at J, with 8 bases between. Germline V gene data show CDR1 as SGHAT and CDR2 as FQDESV (reference sequence). This CDR3 region has 13 residues. DNA for the CDR3: TGTGCCAGCAGCTTAAGACAGAGCTATGGCTACACCTTC. Its translation: CASSLRQSYGYTF.